The 29 T cell receptor beta chains reported below all come from one sample, sequenced in a study of vaccination effects on CD4 cells after COVID-19 (dated by TCRdb to between 2021 and 2024). To identify antigen-specific CD4+ T cell clonotypes by their expansion, the ViraFEST assay first stimulated PBMC with viral peptide pools and then applied TCR sequencing. After more than nine days of culture, CD4+ T cells were isolated with the EasySep CD4+ T cell isolation kit. PCR-confirmed SARS-CoV-2 infection had occurred in convalescent patients between March and December 2020, before the Alpha, Beta and Delta variants emerged in the United States. Library preparation used the immunoSEQ multiplex PCR assay. TCRdb's version of the immuneACCESS table is confined to in-frame rearrangements and falls short of the full clone set. An unresolved V gene accounts for under half of the shortfall where checked; the remainder is of unknown origin. The sample data list 40,000 to 50,000 clones, and roughly two thirds of these were observed just once. The top ten clones comprise 25% to 35% of the sample.

These receptors' antigens are unknown. Material: CD4+ T cells from PBMCs cultured with a peptide pool, obtained before COVID-19 vaccination. The receptors were sampled from a human donor who had a prior SARS-CoV-2 infection.

The genes are TRBV7-8 and TRBJ2-1, with D unresolved. V lost 7 bases to trimming and J lost 5 bases, with 21 bases between them. The CDR3 totals 16 residues. Germline lookup yields CDR1 SGHVS and CDR2 FQNEAQ. The CDR3 loop reads CASTARRARGDNEQFF. In DNA form, the CDR3 reads TGTGCCAGCACCGCACGGCGAGCACGAGGTGACAATGAGCAGTTCTTC.

This chain links TRBV6-4 with TRBJ1-2; 9 bases are shared with TRBD1. Trimming at V came to 6 bases and at J to 4 bases, leaving 6 bases not matched to a gene. Germline loops: CDR1 MRHNA, CDR2 SNTAGT. This CDR3 is built from 14 residues. The CDR3 spells CASRNGTGSYGYTF. DNA for the CDR3: TGTGCCAGCAGAAACGGGACAGGGAGCTATGGCTACACCTTC.

The V call is TRBV9, the J call TRBJ2-5, with TRBD1 as a possible D gene (5 bases). Germline CDR1 reads SGDLS; CDR2 reads YYNGEE. CDR3 length: 15 amino acids. Trimming stripped 4 bases from V and 2 bases from J, with 15 bases between. The CDR3 is CASSLTPYRQETQYF. CDR3 DNA sequence: TGTGCCAGCAGCCTGACCCCATACAGGCAAGAGACCCAGTACTTC.

CDR3 amino acids: CASSYTGTPEETQYF. The CDR3 DNA follows: TGCGCCAGCAGCTATACCGGGACACCCGAAGAGACCCAGTACTTC. V and J are TRBV5-1 and TRBJ2-5; a weak D match, TRBD1 (6 bases). CDR1 is SGHRS and CDR2 is YFSETQ in the germline V gene. Between the trimmed V and J ends, which lost 3 bases and 3 bases, there was a span of 15 bases. This CDR3 is 15 amino acids long.

This chain connects TRBV9 to TRBJ2-5, with D possibly being TRBD2 (6 bases). V dropped 0 bases and J dropped 5 bases, with 11 bases sitting between them. This CDR3 is 14 amino acids long. Germline CDR1 SGDLS, CDR2 YYNGEE. CDR3 coding DNA: TGTGCCAGCAGCGTAGATCAGCGGGCGGAGACCCAGTACTTC. This gives the protein CASSVDQRAETQYF.

The rearrangement links TRBV29-1 to TRBJ1-4; D may be TRBD1 (6 bases). Germline V lookup: CDR1 SQVTM, CDR2 ANQGSEA. V shed 5 bases and J shed 5 bases, with 12 bases lying between them. The CDR3 has 13 residues. This CDR3 is CSVQRQANEKLFF. CDR3 nucleotides: TGCAGCGTTCAGAGACAGGCAAATGAAAAACTGTTTTTT. The complete variable domain, with remaining parts taken from reference TRBV29-1 and TRBJ1-4, reads SAVISQKPSRDICQRGTSLTIQCQVDSQVTMMFWYRQQPGQSLTLIATANQGSEATYESGFVIDKFPISRPNLTFSTLTVSNMSPEDSSIYLCSVQRQANEKLFFGSGTQLSVL.

This rearrangement joins TRBV2 to TRBJ2-3; D not certain. CDR1 SNHLY and CDR2 FYNNEI come from the germline V gene. V lost 2 bases and J 4 bases, leaving 7 bases between the germline ends. The CDR3 runs 13 residues. The CDR3 region is CASSERLSDTQYF. CDR3 nucleotide sequence: TGTGCCAGCAGTGAAAGGTTATCAGATACGCAGTATTTT.

This clone was observed once. V usage is TRBV5-1 and J usage is TRBJ2-5, with D maybe TRBD2 (6 bases). Germline CDR1 and CDR2: SGHRS and YFSETQ. Deletions cut 4 bases from V and 5 bases from J, with 12 bases between. The CDR3 contains 13 residues. For the CDR3, the DNA is TGCGCCAGCAGCAACCGGGACTGGGAGACCCAGTACTTC. It yields the protein CASSNRDWETQYF.

This clone was detected a few times. One end of the junction does not line up with germline, which may come from a read error. The V gene is TRBV7-7, the J gene TRBJ2-2; D remains unclear. This CDR3 contains 13 residues. Germline assignment: CDR1 SSHAT and CDR2 FNYEAQ (reference sequence). CDR3: CASSDTNTGELFF. CDR3 sequence (DNA): TGTGCTAGCAGTGACACCAACACCGGGGAGCTGTTTTTT.

The rearrangement uses TRBV5-1 and TRBJ2-3; D uncertain. From germline, CDR1 is SGHRS and CDR2 YFSETQ. With 0 bases removed from V and 1 base from J, the gap between germline ends came to 3 bases. CDR3 length: 13 residues. The CDR3 reads CASSLGGTDTQYF. In DNA form, the CDR3 reads TGCGCCAGCAGCTTGGGGGGCACAGATACGCAGTATTTT.

This chain connects TRBV7-9 to TRBJ2-5; 8 bases match TRBD2. Losses at the gene ends were 3 bases for V and 4 bases for J; bases not matched to a gene: 7. The length of the CDR3 is 15 residues. CDR1 SEHNR and CDR2 FQNEAQ come from the germline V gene (reference sequence). The CDR3 region is CASSFGAGGRETQYF. For the CDR3, the DNA is TGTGCCAGCAGCTTCGGGGCGGGAGGTCGAGAGACCCAGTACTTC.

V is TRBV29-1 and J is TRBJ2-1; 10 positions match TRBD1. This CDR3 region has 16 residues. V lost 4 bases and J lost 4; bases outside the gene matches: 10. Germline values: CDR1 SQVTM, CDR2 ANQGSEA. CDR3 nucleotide sequence: TGCAGCGTTGCAAAGGGGACAGGGGATGGTTACAATGAGCAGTTCTTC. Amino acids: CSVAKGTGDGYNEQFF.

The genes are TRBV11-2 and TRBJ1-3; no clear D. This CDR3 has 13 amino acids. From germline, CDR1 is SGHAT and CDR2 FQNNGV. Deletions cut 1 base from V and 6 bases from J, with 7 bases between. CDR3 amino acids: CASSLGGLNTIYF. The CDR3 bases are TGTGCCAGCAGCTTAGGCGGATTAAACACCATATATTTT.

This clone appeared a few times. The chain couples TRBV5-6 to TRBJ1-3; no clear D gene. With 4 bases removed from V and 7 bases from J, the gap between germline ends came to 15 bases. CDR1 SGHDT and CDR2 YYEEEE come from the germline V gene. This CDR3 spans 14 amino acids. The CDR3 sequence: CASSEKNSRNTIYF. For the CDR3, the DNA is TGTGCCAGCAGCGAGAAAAACAGCCGTAACACCATATATTTT.

V is TRBV14 and J is TRBJ2-5; 9 nucleotides match TRBD2. Germline V gene lookup returns CDR1 SGHDN and CDR2 FVKESK. Trimming removed 3 bases from V and 5 bases from J; junction bases left unmatched: 1. The CDR3 extends over 13 amino acids. The CDR3 is CASSHGLAETQYF. The CDR3, as DNA: TGTGCCAGCAGCCACGGACTAGCGGAGACCCAGTACTTC.

The chain couples TRBV6-5 to TRBJ1-1, with 7 bases matching TRBD1. Germline V CDR1 and CDR2: MNHEY, SVGAGI. V was pared by 6 bases and J by 10 bases, with 14 bases of the junction left unmatched. The CDR3 extends over 14 amino acids. In DNA form, the CDR3 reads TGTGCCAGCAGAAACGACAGGGTAGGAGTTCGAGCTTTCTTT. This sequence encodes CASRNDRVGVRAFF.

The rearrangement joins TRBV18 to TRBJ1-6; 7 bases are shared with TRBD1. This CDR3 region has 16 residues. V lost 3 bases to trimming and J lost 10 bases; unmatched junction nucleotides: 12. CDR1 is KGHSH, CDR2 LQKENI, per germline. CDR3 loop: CASSPLDGQVGSPLHF. The CDR3 coding sequence is TGTGCCAGCTCACCCCTGGATGGACAGGTTGGATCACCCCTCCACTTT.

The chain carries TRBV7-9 and TRBJ2-5; 8 positions match TRBD2. The ends lost 2 bases at V and 1 base at J; junction bases unmatched: 3. The CDR3 is made up of 15 amino acids. The V gene's germline CDR1 is SEHNR and CDR2 FQNEAQ (reference sequence). CDR3 protein: CASSLRREGQETQYF. In DNA, the CDR3 is TGTGCCAGCAGCTTAAGACGGGAGGGCCAAGAGACCCAGTACTTC.

This chain connects TRBV9 to TRBJ1-5; D unresolved. The CDR3 contains 14 residues. V lost 4 bases and J lost 1, with 9 bases in between. The germline CDR1 and CDR2 sequences are SGDLS and YYNGEE. CDR3 residues: CASSPPGSNQPQHF. In DNA form, the CDR3 reads TGTGCCAGCAGCCCCCCCGGGAGCAATCAGCCCCAGCATTTT.

J is TRBJ2-1 and V is TRBV5-4; D could derive from TRBD1 or TRBD2 (6 bases each). This CDR3 contains 11 residues. V was clipped by 1 base and J by 15 bases, with 11 bases between them. In germline, CDR1 is SGHNT, CDR2 YYREEE (reference sequence). CDR3 protein: CASSLRGVGFF. The DNA for the CDR3 is TGTGCCAGCAGCTTGAGGGGGGTTGGGTTCTTC.

The chain employs TRBV3-1 (or the pseudogene TRBV3-2) and TRBJ1-5; D is unclear. The CDR3 contains 14 residues. Per the germline V gene, CDR1 is LGHDT and CDR2 is YNNKEL (reference sequence). V was cut by 2 bases and J by 4 bases, with 9 bases left in between. The CDR3: CASSQNVVNQPQHF. CDR3 coding DNA: TGTGCCAGCAGCCAAAATGTAGTGAATCAGCCCCAGCATTTT.

The chain is built from TRBV7-9 and TRBJ1-6, with D perhaps TRBD1 (5 bases). Germline CDR1 is SEHNR and CDR2 is FQNEAQ (reference sequence). Trimming removed 3 bases from V and 4 bases from J, with 10 bases in between. The CDR3 sequence is 15 residues long. This chain's CDR3 is CASSFGTVYNSPLHF. In DNA, the CDR3 is TGTGCCAGCAGCTTCGGGACGGTGTATAATTCACCCCTCCACTTT.

The V call is TRBV7-8, the J call TRBJ1-2; 12 bases match TRBD1. This CDR3 spans 17 amino acids. J lost 0 bases, V lost 2 bases, and 4 bases had no gene match. Germline V lookup: CDR1 SGHVS, CDR2 FQNEAQ. The CDR3 protein is CASSLFGTGGTNYGYTF. CDR3 bases: TGTGCCAGCAGCTTATTCGGGACAGGGGGCACTAACTATGGCTACACCTTC.

The chain combines TRBV29-1 with TRBJ1-2; tentatively, D is TRBD1 (5 bases). The V and J ends lost 6 bases and 3 bases respectively, with 11 bases between them. The CDR3 is 12 amino acids. The V gene's germline CDR1 is SQVTM and CDR2 ANQGSEA. DNA of the CDR3: TGCAGCGTCTCGGAGGGGTACTATGGCTACACCTTC. Encoded protein: CSVSEGYYGYTF.

This chain connects TRBV13 to TRBJ2-7; D is undetermined. Germline CDR1 reads PRHDT; CDR2 reads FYEKMQ (reference sequence). This CDR3 is 13 amino acids long. V was pared by 5 bases and J by 2 bases, with 10 bases between. This chain's CDR3 is CASSPRAAYEQYF. As DNA, the CDR3 is TGTGCCAGCAGCCCTCGGGCCGCCTACGAGCAGTACTTC.

The gene calls are TRBV10-3 and TRBJ2-3; TRBD1 is a possible D gene (5 bases). Germline-derived CDR1 and CDR2 are ENHRY and SYGVKD. The CDR3 is 13 residues long. V lost 6 bases to trimming and J lost 1 base, with 8 bases between them. The CDR3 loop is CAIRARGTDTQYF. For the CDR3, the DNA is TGTGCCATCAGGGCCAGGGGCACAGATACGCAGTATTTT.

This rearrangement joins TRBV3-1 (or the pseudogene TRBV3-2) to TRBJ1-2; D is perhaps TRBD1 (6 bases). V was clipped by 5 bases and J by 3 bases, with 10 bases between them. The germline V gene encodes CDR1 LGHDT and CDR2 YNNKEL (reference sequence). This CDR3 region has 13 residues. DNA of the CDR3: TGTGCCAGCAGCGAACAGGGTGACTATGGCTACACCTTC. Translated, it gives CASSEQGDYGYTF.

The chain carries TRBV4-3 and TRBJ2-3; D gene ambiguous. Trimming left V 1 base short and J 5 bases short, with 13 bases between. CDR1 is LGHNA, CDR2 YSLEER, per germline. The CDR3 spans 15 residues. The CDR3 sequence is CASSQGAGARDTQYF. DNA of the CDR3: TGCGCCAGCAGCCAAGGTGCAGGAGCGAGAGATACGCAGTATTTT.

CDR3 residues: CASSKWVCEQYF. The CDR3 DNA follows: TGTGCCAGCAGCAAATGGGTCTGCGAGCAGTACTTC. V is TRBV21-1 and J is TRBJ2-7. TRBV21-1 represents a pseudogene. This CDR3 spans 12 amino acids.